This record concerns one TCR beta chain sequence. The table came from immunoSEQ multiplex PCR; TCRdb's copy has only in-frame clones and leaves some out. The sample has more than 150,000 clones, about nine tenths seen once; the top ten hold roughly 2.2%. This sample was taken from a study of blood T cell repertoires in COVID-19. The clonotype originates from a man aged 65 to 85 with active or convalescent COVID-19. The material sequenced was peripheral blood.

The CDR3 region is CASSLAGGSGANVLTF. CDR3 DNA sequence: TGTGCCAGCAGCTTGGCAGGGGGCTCTGGGGCCAACGTCCTGACTTTC. V is TRBV13 and J is TRBJ2-6, with 7 bases identical to TRBD1. The trim removed 3 bases at V and 0 bases at J, leaving 2 bases unmatched. This CDR3 has 16 residues. Germline loops: CDR1 PRHDT, CDR2 FYEKMQ (reference sequence).